Following are 14 T cell receptor beta chains from one sample sequenced in a study of blood T cell repertoires in COVID-19. Sequenced by immunoSEQ multiplex PCR; TCRdb stores in-frame clones only, minus some. The sample records more than 200,000 clones, over 75% being singletons. Sequencing used PBMCs or T cells enriched from blood (not recorded which). The source of these receptors is a man aged 30 to 39 with acute COVID-19.

DNA for the CDR3: TGTGCCATCAGTGAGTCGGTTGCGGGTTCCTACGAGCAGTACTTC. Translating it yields CAISESVAGSYEQYF. This sequence joins TRBV10-3 and TRBJ2-7, with D possibly matching TRBD2 (5 bases). The CDR3 length is 15 residues. Trimming left V 0 bases short and J 1 base short, with 10 bases between. The V gene's germline CDR1 is ENHRY and CDR2 SYGVKD.

V gene TRBV27 combines with J gene TRBJ2-7, with TRBD1 identical over 10 bases. The germline V gene encodes CDR1 MNHEY and CDR2 SMNVEV (reference sequence). Unmatched junction bases numbered 15, after V lost 5 bases and J lost 5 bases. The CDR3 spans 17 residues. CDR3 nucleotide sequence: TGTGCCAGCAGTCCAGACAGGGGGCCGAGGGCGGAAAACGAGCAGTACTTC. It encodes CASSPDRGPRAENEQYF.

This clone was counted only a few times. The V and J genes are TRBV27 and TRBJ2-3; 9 bases map to TRBD1. The CDR3 consists of 16 residues. CDR1 MNHEY and CDR2 SMNVEV come from the germline V gene (reference sequence). V lost 4 bases to trimming and J lost 4 bases; unmatched junction nucleotides: 9. The CDR3 sequence: CASSSNRGLGSDTQYF. The CDR3 DNA follows: TGTGCCAGCAGTTCCAACAGGGGGCTGGGATCAGATACGCAGTATTTT.

The rearrangement joins TRBV4-1 to TRBJ1-2, with 7 bases aligning to TRBD1. The CDR3 has 13 amino acids. CDR1 MGHRA and CDR2 YSYEKL come from the germline V gene. J gave up 10 bases and V 1 base, and 6 bases lay outside the gene matches. The chain's CDR3 is CASSQARGQFYTF. As DNA, the CDR3 is TGCGCCAGCAGCCAAGCCCGGGGACAGTTCTACACCTTC.

The rearrangement uses TRBV28 and TRBJ2-7, with 8 bases identical to TRBD1. Germline V gene sequence: CDR1 MDHEN, CDR2 SYDVKM. CDR3 length: 15 residues. V was pared by 6 bases and J by 4 bases, with 11 bases of the junction left unmatched. The CDR3 loop is CASSKGAGGKYEQYF. In DNA form, the CDR3 reads TGTGCCAGCAGCAAAGGGGCAGGGGGCAAGTACGAGCAGTACTTC.

The rearrangement joins TRBV5-1 to TRBJ2-7; D may be TRBD2 (6 bases). Germline CDR1 SGHRS, CDR2 YFSETQ. The CDR3 is 17 residues long. V was trimmed by 0 bases and J by 0 bases, leaving 16 bases between them. As DNA, the CDR3 is TGCGCCAGCAGCTTGGCCGGAGGGGCTAGGAGCTCCTACGAGCAGTACTTC. Translating gives CASSLAGGARSSYEQYF.

The rearrangement links TRBV4-1 to TRBJ1-5, with 7 bases that match TRBD1. There are 14 residues in the CDR3. CDR1 and CDR2 (germline): MGHRA, YSYEKL. V lost 3 bases, J lost 5 bases, and 4 bases stayed unmatched. In DNA, the CDR3 is TGCGCCAGCAGCCAGGTTACAGGGGATCAGCCCCAGCATTTT. Its translation: CASSQVTGDQPQHF.

V gene TRBV5-1 combines with J gene TRBJ2-5; 9 nucleotides line up with TRBD2. In germline, CDR1 is SGHRS, CDR2 YFSETQ. The CDR3 has 15 residues. V gave up 4 bases and J gave up 5 bases; unmatched junction bases: 9. CDR3 amino acids: CASSRLAAPRETQYF. CDR3 DNA: TGCGCCAGCAGCAGACTAGCGGCCCCTCGGGAGACCCAGTACTTC. Full variable domain (missing parts from reference TRBV5-1 and TRBJ2-5): KAGVTQTPRYLIKTRGQQVTLSCSPISGHRSVSWYQQTPGQGLQFLFEYFSETQRNKGNFPGRFSGRQFSNSRSEMNVSTLELGDSALYLCASSRLAAPRETQYFGPGTRLLVL.

The chain has TRBV27 and TRBJ1-1, with D hard to call. From germline, CDR1 is MNHEY and CDR2 SMNVEV (reference sequence). Trimming cost V 5 bases and J 2 bases, with 9 bases left between them. There are 13 residues in the CDR3. Here the CDR3 DNA reads TGTGCCAGCAGTGGAGACTTTAACACTGAAGCTTTCTTT. It encodes CASSGDFNTEAFF.

This chain links TRBV29-1 with TRBJ1-5, with D possibly TRBD1 on 6 matching bases. V lost 2 bases to trimming and J lost 0 bases, with 8 bases between them. Germline V gene sequence: CDR1 SQVTM, CDR2 ANQGSEA. The CDR3 consists of 14 residues. The CDR3 loop is CSVETGNSNQPQHF. The DNA for the CDR3 is TGCAGCGTTGAAACAGGGAATAGCAATCAGCCCCAGCATTTT.

V usage is TRBV29-1 and J usage is TRBJ1-3; TRBD1 is a possible D gene (6 bases). CDR3 size: 15 residues. The V and J ends lost 7 bases and 1 base respectively, with 17 bases between them. In germline, CDR1 is SQVTM, CDR2 ANQGSEA. CDR3 sequence: CSALGAISSGNTIYF. CDR3 DNA: TGCAGCGCTCTGGGGGCAATTTCATCTGGAAACACCATATATTTT.

As for this clone: The same CDR3 is also encoded by other DNA sequences in this sample. The chain uses TRBV7-2 and TRBJ1-1; D unclear. The CDR3 totals 11 residues. Germline CDR1 and CDR2: SGHTA and FQGNSA. The ends were cut back, 4 bases at V and 3 bases at J, with 3 bases in the middle. CDR3 in DNA: TGTGCCAGCAGCTCGTACACTGAAGCTTTCTTT. Translating it yields CASSSYTEAFF.

The chain uses TRBV28 and TRBJ2-4; D is undetermined. Between the trimmed V and J ends, which lost 6 bases and 0 bases, there was a span of 9 bases. This CDR3 is built from 14 residues. Germline CDR1 MDHEN, CDR2 SYDVKM. CDR3: CASSSQLAKNIQYF. CDR3 in DNA: TGTGCCAGCAGCTCACAGCTAGCCAAAAACATTCAGTACTTC.

The rearrangement uses TRBV6-5 and TRBJ2-1; 8 nucleotides line up with TRBD2. The CDR3 consists of 15 residues. Germline values: CDR1 MNHEY, CDR2 SVGAGI. J lost 4 bases, V lost 6 bases, and 8 bases had no gene match. This CDR3 is CASSQAGGLYNEQFF. CDR3 sequence (DNA): TGTGCCAGCAGCCAGGCGGGGGGCCTTTACAATGAGCAGTTCTTC.